The 25 T cell receptor beta chains given below trace back to one sample, sequenced in a study of OX40 agonist ivuxolimab in advanced cancers. Assay used: immunoSEQ multiplex PCR; TCRdb lists only in-frame clones, some missing. The sample lists 90,000 to 100,000 clones; more than 95% were seen once. Sequencing was performed on CD4+ or CD8+ T cells sorted from blood, taken in a trial of the OX40 agonist ivuxolimab. These receptors originate from an adult with an advanced solid tumor such as melanoma, head and neck, liver or kidney cancer.

The rearrangement uses TRBV28 and TRBJ2-7; TRBD2 matches 7 bases. CDR1 and CDR2 (germline): MDHEN, SYDVKM. CDR3 length: 12 residues. Trimming cost V 2 bases and J 5 bases; bases outside gene matches: 0. The CDR3 spells CASSLRGDEQYF. CDR3 in DNA: TGTGCCAGCAGTTTACGGGGGGACGAGCAGTACTTC.

The gene calls are TRBV7-2 and TRBJ1-1; weak D call: TRBD1 (6 bases). Trimming removed 0 bases from V and 3 bases from J, with 14 bases in between. In germline, CDR1 is SGHTA, CDR2 FQGNSA. The CDR3 extends over 16 amino acids. CDR3 region: CASSLAHRAVYTEAFF. In DNA form, the CDR3 reads TGTGCCAGCAGCTTAGCCCACAGGGCGGTGTACACTGAAGCTTTCTTT.

This chain joins TRBV25-1 and TRBJ1-4; D possibly corresponds to TRBD1 (5 bases). Germline V gives CDR1 MGHDK, CDR2 SYGVNS. The CDR3 totals 15 residues. V lost 6 bases and J 3 bases, leaving 14 bases between the germline ends. DNA of the CDR3: TGTGCCAGCAGCGCAGGGTATGTAGCTAATGAAAAACTGTTTTTT. Amino acids: CASSAGYVANEKLFF. The complete variable domain, with remaining parts taken from reference TRBV25-1 and TRBJ1-4, reads EADIYQTPRYLVIGTGKKITLECSQTMGHDKMYWYQQDPGMELHLIHYSYGVNSTEKGDLSSESTVSRIRTEHFPLTLESARPSHTSQYLCASSAGYVANEKLFFGSGTQLSVL.

V and J are TRBV5-6 and TRBJ2-1; 11 bases are shared with TRBD2. CDR1 is SGHDT and CDR2 is YYEEEE in the germline V gene. V trimming: 3 bases; J trimming: 7 bases; junction bases outside the gene matches: 6. The CDR3 sequence is 15 residues long. CDR3 sequence reads: CASSSIAGGQNEQFF. For the CDR3, the DNA is TGTGCCAGCAGCTCAATAGCGGGAGGGCAGAATGAGCAGTTCTTC. Together with reference TRBV5-6 and TRBJ2-1, the CDR3 gives the full variable domain: DAGVTQSPTHLIKTRGQQVTLRCSPKSGHDTVSWYQQALGQGPQFIFQYYEEEERQRGNFPDRFSGHQFPNYSSELNVNALLLGDSALYLCASSSIAGGQNEQFFGPGTRLTVL.

The chain joins TRBV7-2 to TRBJ2-1, with 8 bases aligning to TRBD2. This CDR3 comprises 14 residues. The V segment lost 4 bases and the J segment 4 bases; nucleotides outside the gene matches: 3. The germline gives CDR1 SGHTA, CDR2 FQGNSA. For the CDR3, the DNA is TGTGCCAGCAGCTGGTCTAGCGGGTACAATGAGCAGTTCTTC. Its protein is CASSWSSGYNEQFF. Full variable domain (outside the CDR3, taken from reference TRBV7-2 and TRBJ2-1): GAGVSQSPSNKVTEKGKDVELRCDPISGHTALYWYRQSLGQGLEFLIYFQGNSAPDKSGLPSDRFSAERTGGSVSTLTIQRTQQEDSAVYLCASSWSSGYNEQFFGPGTRLTVL.

This clone was recorded only once. This chain links TRBV5-1 with TRBJ2-3, with D unclear. The CDR3 length is 15 residues. V was pared by 1 base and J by 3 bases, with 12 bases between. Germline V gene lookup returns CDR1 SGHRS and CDR2 YFSETQ. CDR3 DNA: TGCGCCAGCAGCTTGTCCGGCCCACGGACAGATACGCAGTATTTT. Translation gives CASSLSGPRTDTQYF. Based on the CDR3 plus reference TRBV5-1 and TRBJ2-3, the full variable domain is KAGVTQTPRYLIKTRGQQVTLSCSPISGHRSVSWYQQTPGQGLQFLFEYFSETQRNKGNFPGRFSGRQFSNSRSEMNVSTLELGDSALYLCASSLSGPRTDTQYFGPGTRLTVL.

The genes are TRBV19 and TRBJ2-1; D is perhaps TRBD1 (6 bases). The CDR3 loop spans 19 amino acids. Germline loops: CDR1 LNHDA, CDR2 SQIVND (reference sequence). V gave up 1 base and J gave up 5 bases, with 24 bases separating them. CDR3 loop: CASSIVSLGADLRNNEQFF. In DNA, the CDR3 is TGTGCCAGTAGTATAGTAAGTTTGGGGGCGGACCTGAGGAACAATGAGCAGTTCTTC.

The rearrangement links TRBV7-8 to TRBJ2-3; the D gene is possibly TRBD2 (6 bases). CDR3 size: 17 residues. Germline CDR1 is SGHVS and CDR2 is FQNEAQ. The ends were cut back, 5 bases at V and 2 bases at J, with 20 bases in the middle. The CDR3 DNA reads TGTGCCAGCAGCCCTAGTCTGACAGAACTAGCCACAGATACGCAGTATTTT. Its protein product is CASSPSLTELATDTQYF.

The rearrangement links TRBV27 to TRBJ2-7, with D perhaps TRBD1 (6 bases). The ends were cut back, 5 bases at V and 3 bases at J, with 14 bases in the middle. The CDR3 totals 14 residues. Germline CDR1 is MNHEY and CDR2 is SMNVEV (reference sequence). CDR3 residues: CASSPGLGGYEQYF. The CDR3 DNA reads as TGTGCCAGCAGTCCCGGGTTAGGGGGCTACGAGCAGTACTTC.

This sequence joins TRBV28 and TRBJ1-4, with no clear D. Trimming stripped 2 bases from V and 8 bases from J, with 6 bases between. This CDR3 spans 12 amino acids. Germline CDR1 and CDR2: MDHEN and SYDVKM. This chain's CDR3 is CASSLNEEKLFF. CDR3 coding DNA: TGTGCCAGCAGTTTAAACGAGGAAAAACTGTTTTTT.

This CDR3 reads CASARGGADNEQFF. CDR3 sequence (DNA): TGTGCCAGCGCCCGCGGGGGGGCGGACAATGAGCAGTTCTTC. The chain employs TRBV11-3 and TRBJ2-1; 9 bases match TRBD2. This CDR3 region has 14 residues. From germline, CDR1 is SGHNT and CDR2 YENEEA. The J segment lost 5 bases and the V segment lost 8 bases, leaving 7 bases of the junction unmatched.

The chain has TRBV7-9 and TRBJ2-1; possibly TRBD1 for D (6 bases). V was trimmed by 5 bases and J by 4 bases, leaving 18 bases between them. CDR1 and CDR2 (germline): SEHNR, FQNEAQ (reference sequence). The CDR3 consists of 16 residues. CDR3 DNA sequence: TGTGCCAGCAGCCAATCGCCGGGACACGAGTACAATGAGCAGTTCTTC. Its protein is CASSQSPGHEYNEQFF.

The chain links TRBV28 to TRBJ1-5; perhaps TRBD1 as D (6 bases). The V gene's germline CDR1 is MDHEN and CDR2 SYDVKM. The CDR3 runs to 13 residues. V lost 7 bases to trimming and J lost 4 bases, with 11 bases between them. The DNA for the CDR3 is TGTGCCAGCAAAGCAGGGGCTAATCAGCCCCAGCATTTT. Its protein product is CASKAGANQPQHF.

The gene calls are TRBV4-3 and TRBJ2-1; D unclear. Per germline, CDR1 LGHNA and CDR2 YSLEER. The CDR3 is made up of 15 amino acids. Trimming removed 0 bases from V and 7 bases from J, with 13 bases in between. The CDR3 nucleotides read TGCGCCAGCAGCCAAGATGGTGCTAGATGGAATGAGCAGTTCTTC. This codes for CASSQDGARWNEQFF.

Regarding this clone: Other DNA sequences in this specimen translate into the identical CDR3. The chain carries TRBV29-1 and TRBJ2-7, with TRBD2 matching 9 bases. The CDR3 extends over 13 amino acids. Germline CDR1 reads SQVTM; CDR2 reads ANQGSEA. V lost 7 bases to trimming and J lost 2 bases; unmatched junction nucleotides: 6. DNA of the CDR3: TGCAGCGCGACTAGCGGAGGGACCTACGAGCAGTACTTC. The encoded protein is CSATSGGTYEQYF.

The chain has TRBV5-6 and TRBJ1-5, with 8 bases aligning to TRBD1. The CDR3 totals 15 residues. Trimming removed 0 bases from V and 5 bases from J; junction bases left unmatched: 4. CDR1 is SGHDT, CDR2 YYEEEE, per germline. The CDR3 nucleotides read TGTGCCAGCAGCTTGGGTGGGACAGGATATCAGCCCCAGCATTTT. This codes for CASSLGGTGYQPQHF.

The J gene is TRBJ2-1, the V gene TRBV19, with D tentatively TRBD2 (6 bases). The ends were cut back, 4 bases at V and 4 bases at J, with 11 bases in the middle. Germline V gives CDR1 LNHDA, CDR2 SQIVND (reference sequence). The CDR3 spans 14 residues. DNA of the CDR3: TGTGCCAGTAGTACCCCGGGACTTTACAATGAGCAGTTCTTC. As protein: CASSTPGLYNEQFF.

The rearrangement links TRBV19 to TRBJ1-5, with D tentatively TRBD1 (6 bases). This CDR3 spans 14 amino acids. Trimming pared 1 base from V and 5 bases from J, leaving 9 bases between. The germline CDR1 and CDR2 sequences are LNHDA and SQIVND (reference sequence). The CDR3 is CASSIVQGHQPQHF. For the CDR3, the DNA is TGTGCCAGTAGTATAGTACAGGGCCATCAGCCCCAGCATTTT.

There are a few counts of this clone. V is TRBV20-1 and J is TRBJ1-3; D is uncertain. This CDR3 has 11 residues. Looked up from germline, CDR1 is DFQATT and CDR2 is SNEGSKA (reference sequence). The germline V and J ends were trimmed by 3 bases and 8 bases, with 8 bases remaining between them. The CDR3 here is CSARRQDTIYF. For the CDR3, the DNA is TGCAGTGCTAGGCGTCAAGACACCATATATTTT.

V usage is TRBV13 and J usage is TRBJ1-1, with unresolved D. Trimming left V 5 bases short and J 5 bases short, with 15 bases between. From germline, CDR1 is PRHDT and CDR2 FYEKMQ (reference sequence). The CDR3 consists of 14 residues. In nucleotides, the CDR3 is TGTGCCAGCAGCCCGGTGGGAGGCGCGACTGAAGCTTTCTTT. Translated: CASSPVGGATEAFF. The full variable domain, with the rest looked up from reference TRBV13 and TRBJ1-1, is AAGVIQSPRHLIKEKRETATLKCYPIPRHDTVYWYQQGPGQDPQFLISFYEKMQSDKGSIPDRFSAQQFSDYHSELNMSSLELGDSALYFCASSPVGGATEAFFGQGTRLTVV.

This chain's CDR3 is CASRPLAASYNEQFF. The CDR3 DNA is TGTGCCAGCAGACCACTAGCGGCTTCCTACAATGAGCAGTTCTTC. The gene calls are TRBV11-2 and TRBJ2-1; TRBD2 aligns across 8 bases. V trimming: 6 bases; J trimming: 1 base; junction bases outside the gene matches: 5. The CDR3 runs 15 residues. CDR1 SGHAT and CDR2 FQNNGV come from the germline V gene.

This sequence joins TRBV7-7 and TRBJ2-2; tentatively, D is TRBD2 (6 bases). Trimming stripped 1 base from V and 7 bases from J, with 10 bases between. Germline CDR1 and CDR2: SSHAT and FNYEAQ (reference sequence). The CDR3 runs 14 residues. The CDR3 DNA reads as TGTGCCAGCAGCTTAGGGGGGGAAGGCGGGGAGCTGTTTTTT. This translates into CASSLGGEGGELFF.

This chain joins TRBV15 and TRBJ1-5; the match to TRBD1 covers 8 bases. V shed 5 bases and J 6 bases; nucleotides not matched to a gene: 9. The CDR3 extends over 15 amino acids. CDR1 is LNHNV and CDR2 is YYDKDF in the germline V gene (reference sequence). The CDR3 sequence: CATSWEQGEGQPQHF. CDR3 nucleotides: TGTGCCACCAGCTGGGAACAGGGGGAAGGTCAGCCCCAGCATTTT.

This chain connects TRBV9 to TRBJ2-5; perhaps TRBD2 as D (5 bases). The J call may be mistaken, given a closer DNA end match to TRBJ2-7. This CDR3 is built from 14 residues. CDR1 is SGDLS and CDR2 is YYNGEE in the germline V gene. CDR3 sequence reads: CASSGGLGSYEQYF. The CDR3 DNA sequence: TGTGCCAGCAGCGGAGGACTCGGCTCCTACGAGCAGTACTTC.

The table lists this clone with a count of one. The chain is built from TRBV27 and TRBJ1-1; 9 bases fit TRBD1. V trimming: 3 bases; J trimming: 1 base; junction bases outside the gene matches: 6. This CDR3 region has 16 residues. In germline, CDR1 is MNHEY, CDR2 SMNVEV (reference sequence). The CDR3 sequence: CASSFSGQGWNTEAFF. The CDR3 DNA reads as TGTGCCAGCAGTTTCTCCGGACAGGGGTGGAACACTGAAGCTTTCTTT.